Listed below are T cell receptor beta chains from one sample, sequenced in a study of PD-L1 blockade in urothelial cancer. Data came from immunoSEQ multiplex PCR; TCRdb stores just in-frame clones and leaves some out. This sample has about 35,000 clones, with roughly 80% found just once. The source material was PBMCs, sampled around atezolizumab (anti-PD-L1) treatment. All receptors derive from a man aged 35-49 years with urothelial cancer. Each CDR3 is given with its conserved first and last residue. Fields, in order: D gene, V gene, J gene, clone size, CDR3 protein, CDR3 DNA. The D gene is left open where the match is weak. Only some rows state a clone size, as once, few, many or a class for expanded clones.

d_call: TRBD2
v_call: TRBV20-1
j_call: TRBJ2-3
clone_size: NA
cdr3_aa: CSARAGGTQYF
cdr3_nt: TGCAGTGCTAGGGCGGGAGGTACGCAGTATTTT

d_call: NA
v_call: TRBV7-2
j_call: TRBJ2-2
clone_size: NA
cdr3_aa: CASGPGANTGELFF
cdr3_nt: TGTGCCAGCGGGCCAGGGGCGAACACCGGGGAGCTGTTTTTT

d_call: NA
v_call: TRBV5-1
j_call: TRBJ1-4
clone_size: medium-sized
cdr3_aa: CASSPGPGGEKLFF
cdr3_nt: TGCGCCAGCAGCCCCGGTCCCGGGGGTGAAAAACTGTTTTTT

d_call: NA
v_call: TRBV7-2
j_call: TRBJ2-3
clone_size: few
cdr3_aa: CASSPQGSDTQYF
cdr3_nt: TGTGCCAGCAGCCCCCAGGGATCAGATACGCAGTATTTT

d_call: TRBD2
v_call: TRBV30
j_call: TRBJ2-2
clone_size: NA
cdr3_aa: CAWRLAGGSGELFF
cdr3_nt: TGTGCCTGGCGACTAGCGGGAGGTTCCGGGGAGCTGTTTTTT

d_call: TRBD2
v_call: TRBV6-1
j_call: TRBJ2-4
clone_size: NA
cdr3_aa: CASGREEAYF
cdr3_nt: TGTGCCAGCGGGCGGGAGGAGGCGTACTTC

d_call: TRBD1
v_call: TRBV28
j_call: TRBJ1-1
clone_size: NA
cdr3_aa: CASSRQGNEAFF
cdr3_nt: TGTGCCTCCTCTAGACAGGGGAATGAAGCTTTCTTT

d_call: NA
v_call: TRBV27
j_call: TRBJ1-5
clone_size: few
cdr3_aa: CASTPPRGYQPQHF
cdr3_nt: TGTGCCAGCACCCCCCCCCGGGGATATCAGCCCCAGCATTTT

d_call: TRBD1
v_call: TRBV18
j_call: TRBJ1-1
clone_size: NA
cdr3_aa: CASSPRINQGAGTEAFF
cdr3_nt: TGTGCCAGCTCACCACGGATAAATCAGGGGGCGGGCACTGAAGCTTTCTTT

d_call: TRBD2
v_call: TRBV5-1
j_call: TRBJ2-3
clone_size: NA
cdr3_aa: CASSLGPGLADTQYF
cdr3_nt: TGCGCCAGCAGCCTGGGACCGGGACTAGCAGATACGCAGTATTTT

d_call: NA
v_call: TRBV5-5
j_call: TRBJ2-7
clone_size: NA
cdr3_aa: CASSLGLNVYYEQYF
cdr3_nt: TGTGCCAGCAGCCTTGGACTAAATGTTTACTACGAGCAGTACTTC

d_call: NA
v_call: TRBV5-6
j_call: TRBJ1-2
clone_size: NA
cdr3_aa: CASSLGLEVGYTF
cdr3_nt: TGTGCCAGCAGCTTGGGTTTGGAGGTAGGCTACACCTTC

d_call: NA
v_call: TRBV7-8
j_call: TRBJ2-7
clone_size: NA
cdr3_aa: CASSFRFPNVEQYF
cdr3_nt: TGTGCCAGCAGCTTCCGGTTCCCTAACGTCGAGCAGTACTTC

d_call: TRBD1
v_call: TRBV28
j_call: TRBJ1-2
clone_size: NA
cdr3_aa: CASSLSTGNYGYTF
cdr3_nt: TGTGCCAGCAGTTTATCGACAGGGAACTATGGCTACACCTTC

d_call: NA
v_call: TRBV28
j_call: TRBJ1-4
clone_size: NA
cdr3_aa: CASSLERRLNEKLFF
cdr3_nt: TGTGCCAGCAGTTTAGAACGTAGACTTAATGAAAAACTGTTTTTT

d_call: NA
v_call: TRBV25-1
j_call: TRBJ2-2
clone_size: NA
cdr3_aa: CASTQHTGELFF
cdr3_nt: TGTGCCAGCACACAACACACCGGGGAGCTGTTTTTT

d_call: NA
v_call: TRBV15
j_call: TRBJ2-1
clone_size: NA
cdr3_aa: CATSRVRNSYNEQFF
cdr3_nt: TGTGCCACCAGCAGAGTACGGAACAGTTACAATGAGCAGTTCTTC

d_call: NA
v_call: TRBV13
j_call: TRBJ1-1
clone_size: NA
cdr3_aa: CASLPRTKGNTEAFF
cdr3_nt: TGTGCCAGCCTACCCAGGACAAAGGGGAACACTGAAGCTTTCTTT

d_call: TRBD1
v_call: TRBV30
j_call: TRBJ2-1
clone_size: NA
cdr3_aa: CAWSKGTGDYNEQFF
cdr3_nt: TGTGCCTGGAGTAAGGGGACAGGGGACTACAATGAGCAGTTCTTC

d_call: TRBD1
v_call: TRBV20-1
j_call: TRBJ1-2
clone_size: NA
cdr3_aa: CSATDRAF
cdr3_nt: TGCAGTGCCACGGACAGGGCTTTC

d_call: TRBD2
v_call: TRBV19
j_call: TRBJ2-1
clone_size: NA
cdr3_aa: CASSPGLAGGEQFF
cdr3_nt: TGTGCCAGTAGTCCGGGACTAGCGGGAGGTGAGCAGTTCTTC

d_call: NA
v_call: TRBV11-2
j_call: TRBJ2-5
clone_size: NA
cdr3_aa: CASSPRYGETQYF
cdr3_nt: TGTGCCAGCAGCCCGCGGTATGGTGAGACCCAGTACTTC

d_call: TRBD2
v_call: TRBV10-2
j_call: TRBJ2-5
clone_size: few
cdr3_aa: CAAGAGGGRETQYF
cdr3_nt: TGCGCCGCGGGAGCGGGAGGAGGTCGGGAGACCCAGTACTTC

d_call: NA
v_call: TRBV5-4
j_call: TRBJ2-1
clone_size: NA
cdr3_aa: CASSLTVGDEQFF
cdr3_nt: TGTGCCAGCAGCTTGACCGTCGGGGATGAGCAGTTCTTC

d_call: NA
v_call: TRBV19
j_call: TRBJ1-1
clone_size: NA
cdr3_aa: CASTEQGRDTEAFF
cdr3_nt: TGTGCCAGTACCGAACAGGGTCGGGACACTGAAGCTTTCTTT

d_call: TRBD2
v_call: TRBV6-1
j_call: TRBJ2-2
clone_size: NA
cdr3_aa: CASRPSSGTGELFF
cdr3_nt: TGTGCCAGCCGACCTTCTAGCGGGACCGGGGAGCTGTTTTTT

d_call: TRBD1
v_call: TRBV30
j_call: TRBJ1-2
clone_size: NA
cdr3_aa: CAWNRDRPYGYTF
cdr3_nt: TGTGCCTGGAATAGGGACAGACCCTATGGCTACACCTTC

d_call: TRBD2
v_call: TRBV18
j_call: TRBJ2-4
clone_size: NA
cdr3_aa: CASSPLEGGSSGKNIQYF
cdr3_nt: TGTGCCAGCTCACCTCTAGAGGGAGGGAGTAGCGGCAAAAACATTCAGTACTTC

d_call: NA
v_call: TRBV15
j_call: TRBJ2-1
clone_size: NA
cdr3_aa: CATSRDGEGDEQFF
cdr3_nt: TGTGCCACCAGCAGAGATGGAGAGGGGGATGAGCAGTTCTTC

d_call: NA
v_call: TRBV2
j_call: TRBJ2-3
clone_size: NA
cdr3_aa: CASGEARNTDTQYF
cdr3_nt: TGTGCCAGCGGGGAGGCCCGAAACACAGATACGCAGTATTTT

d_call: NA
v_call: TRBV2
j_call: TRBJ2-5
clone_size: NA
cdr3_aa: CATAGYGTLRGETQYF
cdr3_nt: TGTGCTACAGCTGGATATGGGACCCTTCGGGGGGAGACCCAGTACTTC

d_call: TRBD2
v_call: TRBV4-3
j_call: TRBJ2-1
clone_size: NA
cdr3_aa: CASSQAGLGYNEQFF
cdr3_nt: TGCGCCAGCAGCCAAGCGGGACTAGGCTACAATGAGCAGTTCTTC

d_call: NA
v_call: TRBV6-5
j_call: TRBJ2-2
clone_size: NA
cdr3_aa: CASSSGARGGELFF
cdr3_nt: TGTGCCAGCAGCTCAGGGGCCCGAGGGGGGGAGCTGTTTTTT

d_call: TRBD1
v_call: TRBV28
j_call: TRBJ1-1
clone_size: NA
cdr3_aa: CASSNYAGQGDEAFF
cdr3_nt: TGTGCCAGCAGTAATTATGCTGGACAGGGAGATGAAGCTTTCTTT

d_call: TRBD2
v_call: TRBV15
j_call: TRBJ2-2
clone_size: NA
cdr3_aa: CATSRDSGTSGRARGGELFF
cdr3_nt: TGTGCCACCAGCAGAGATAGTGGGACTAGCGGGAGGGCCCGCGGTGGGGAGCTGTTTTTT

d_call: TRBD2
v_call: TRBV2
j_call: TRBJ2-1
clone_size: NA
cdr3_aa: CASRPSGLSSYNEQFF
cdr3_nt: TGTGCCAGCAGGCCTAGCGGGCTGAGCTCCTACAATGAGCAGTTCTTC

d_call: NA
v_call: TRBV5-1
j_call: TRBJ1-1
clone_size: few
cdr3_aa: CASSSQHRNTEAFF
cdr3_nt: TGCGCCAGCAGCTCTCAACACAGGAACACTGAAGCTTTCTTT

d_call: NA
v_call: TRBV11-2
j_call: TRBJ2-2
clone_size: NA
cdr3_aa: CASSLAPRANTGELFF
cdr3_nt: TGTGCCAGCAGCTTAGCCCCCCGGGCGAACACCGGGGAGCTGTTTTTT

d_call: TRBD2
v_call: TRBV7-9
j_call: TRBJ2-3
clone_size: NA
cdr3_aa: CASTLLAGGTDTQYF
cdr3_nt: TGTGCCAGCACCTTACTAGCGGGAGGGACAGATACGCAGTATTTT

d_call: TRBD1
v_call: TRBV15
j_call: TRBJ2-1
clone_size: NA
cdr3_aa: CATSGYRGANEQFF
cdr3_nt: TGTGCCACCAGCGGATACAGGGGGGCGAATGAGCAGTTCTTC

d_call: NA
v_call: TRBV10-1
j_call: TRBJ2-7
clone_size: NA
cdr3_aa: CASSESAGRMSNEQYF
cdr3_nt: TGCGCCAGCAGTGAGTCGGCGGGACGGATGTCCAACGAGCAGTACTTC

d_call: TRBD1
v_call: TRBV7-3
j_call: TRBJ1-1
clone_size: NA
cdr3_aa: CASRKTGGALSTEAFF
cdr3_nt: TGTGCCAGCAGGAAAACAGGGGGGGCTCTTTCCACTGAAGCTTTCTTT

d_call: TRBD2
v_call: TRBV30
j_call: TRBJ2-7
clone_size: NA
cdr3_aa: CASTGTTALRDEQYF
cdr3_nt: TGTGCCTCTACCGGGACTACCGCCTTGAGGGACGAGCAGTACTTC

d_call: NA
v_call: TRBV5-1
j_call: TRBJ1-1
clone_size: NA
cdr3_aa: CASSLEEYTEAFF
cdr3_nt: TGCGCCAGCAGCTTGGAAGAGTACACTGAAGCTTTCTTT

d_call: NA
v_call: TRBV7-2
j_call: TRBJ1-2
clone_size: NA
cdr3_aa: CASSLELGYGYTF
cdr3_nt: TGTGCCAGCAGCTTAGAACTCGGCTATGGCTACACCTTC

d_call: TRBD2
v_call: TRBV7-2
j_call: TRBJ2-7
clone_size: NA
cdr3_aa: CASSQAGWGDEQYF
cdr3_nt: TGTGCCAGCAGCCAAGCGGGGTGGGGGGACGAGCAGTACTTC

d_call: NA
v_call: TRBV28
j_call: TRBJ2-7
clone_size: once
cdr3_aa: CASIGSSYEQYF
cdr3_nt: TGTGCCAGCATCGGGTCCTCCTACGAGCAGTACTTC

d_call: TRBD1
v_call: TRBV30
j_call: TRBJ1-6
clone_size: NA
cdr3_aa: CAWSPGQGYNSPLHF
cdr3_nt: TGTGCCTGGAGCCCGGGACAGGGCTATAATTCACCCCTCCACTTT

d_call: NA
v_call: TRBV28
j_call: TRBJ1-4
clone_size: NA
cdr3_aa: CASSFGRGYNEKLFF
cdr3_nt: TGTGCCAGCAGTTTCGGCAGGGGCTATAATGAAAAACTGTTTTTT

d_call: TRBD1
v_call: TRBV30
j_call: TRBJ1-1
clone_size: NA
cdr3_aa: CAWSQQLGTGNTEAFF
cdr3_nt: TGTGCCTGGAGTCAACAATTAGGGACAGGGAACACTGAAGCTTTCTTT

d_call: NA
v_call: TRBV28
j_call: TRBJ1-5
clone_size: NA
cdr3_aa: CASMSGGSNQPQHF
cdr3_nt: TGTGCCAGCATGTCGGGTGGAAGCAATCAGCCCCAGCATTTT

d_call: NA
v_call: TRBV5-1
j_call: TRBJ1-3
clone_size: NA
cdr3_aa: CASRDSDSGNTIYF
cdr3_nt: TGCGCCAGCCGCGACAGTGACTCTGGAAACACCATATATTTT

d_call: NA
v_call: TRBV30
j_call: TRBJ2-3
clone_size: NA
cdr3_aa: CAWARSGATWGDTQYF
cdr3_nt: TGTGCCTGGGCCCGTAGCGGTGCAACGTGGGGGGATACGCAGTATTTT

d_call: NA
v_call: TRBV4-1
j_call: TRBJ2-7
clone_size: NA
cdr3_aa: CASSLAVTPGLSAEQYF
cdr3_nt: TGCGCCAGCAGCCTCGCCGTTACGCCGGGACTGAGTGCCGAGCAGTACTTC

d_call: TRBD1
v_call: TRBV11-1
j_call: TRBJ2-5
clone_size: NA
cdr3_aa: CASSLGDRGETQYF
cdr3_nt: TGTGCCAGCAGCTTAGGAGACAGGGGTGAGACCCAGTACTTC

d_call: TRBD1
v_call: TRBV10-3
j_call: TRBJ1-5
clone_size: NA
cdr3_aa: CAISESGRGQGLSQPQHF
cdr3_nt: TGTGCCATCAGTGAGTCGGGGCGAGGACAGGGCTTAAGTCAGCCCCAGCATTTT